This T cell receptor beta chain comes out of a study of blood T cells in healthy people across ages. The overall study: Roughly one uniquely barcoded beta molecule per two T cells was captured.

Study observations and caveats: TCR beta diversity, measured per million T cells, fell in a roughly linear way with age.

Primed by a sample-barcoded 5' primer and a J-beta primer mix, a second PCR proceeded for roughly 6 to 12 cycles. TCRdb reanalysed the 5' RACE reads using MiXCR and keeps one entry per CDR3 protein. Counted here are roughly 500,000 distinct CDR3 sequences, approximately 25% occurring once; the ten biggest clones make up approximately 17%. Comment on this clonotype: Antigen unknown.

The clonotype was recovered from a woman aged 70-85 years in good health. The material sequenced was blood.

CDR3 nucleotide sequence: TGTGCCAGCAGTTTTATTCCAGATACGCAGTATTTT. This gives the protein CASSFIPDTQYF. The V call is TRBV12-3 or TRBV12-4, the J call TRBJ2-3; D call uncertain. This CDR3 contains 12 residues. Deletions cut 3 bases from V and 4 bases from J, with 5 bases between.